This passage covers 10 T cell receptor beta chains from one sample sequenced in a study of cytomegalovirus exposure and HLA in healthy donors. Primers included in the PCR were 60 Vbeta and 13 Jbeta primers. TCRdb keeps only in-frame clones here, not all; method: immunoSEQ multiplex PCR. The sample lists 120,000 to 150,000 clones; 79% were seen once. Sequenced sample: PBMCs. The receptors were sampled from a female donor in good health and CMV-seronegative.

The chain has TRBV28 and TRBJ2-7, with a possible D match to TRBD1 (5 bases). Germline assignment: CDR1 MDHEN and CDR2 SYDVKM. Trimming stripped 4 bases from V and 4 bases from J, with 17 bases between. CDR3 length equals 15 residues. CDR3 protein: CASSSPSTVLYEQYF. The CDR3 DNA is TGTGCCAGCAGTTCTCCCTCGACAGTTCTTTACGAGCAGTACTTC.

This chain connects TRBV5-4 to TRBJ2-5; 15 positions match TRBD2. CDR3 length: 17 residues. V was clipped by 3 bases and J by 1 base; unmatched bases: 4. In germline, CDR1 is SGHNT, CDR2 YYREEE (reference sequence). CDR3 in amino acids: CASSSGLAGGIQETQYF. The CDR3 DNA sequence: TGTGCCAGCAGCTCTGGACTAGCGGGGGGGATCCAAGAGACCCAGTACTTC.

This clone occurred once. The V and J genes are TRBV7-2 and TRBJ2-7; a weak D match, TRBD2 (5 bases). CDR3 length: 14 residues. Germline V gives CDR1 SGHTA, CDR2 FQGNSA. V was shortened by 5 bases and J by 6 bases, with 17 bases between the two germline ends. CDR3 nucleotides: TGTGCCAGCAGCGGAAGCCGGGGTATCTCCGAGCAGTACTTC. It translates to CASSGSRGISEQYF.

The V gene is TRBV7-9, the J gene TRBJ1-1, with TRBD1 identical over 9 bases. There are 15 residues in the CDR3. The germline gives CDR1 SEHNR, CDR2 FQNEAQ (reference sequence). V was pared by 5 bases and J by 4 bases, with 8 bases of the junction left unmatched. CDR3 nucleotides: TGTGCCAGCAGCCAACAGGGGGCAACTCGCACTGAAGCTTTCTTT. As protein: CASSQQGATRTEAFF. Filled out from reference TRBV7-9 and TRBJ1-1, the complete variable domain reads DTGVSQNPRHKITKRGQNVTFRCDPISEHNRLYWYRQTLGQGPEFLTYFQNEAQLEKSRLLSDRFSAERPKGSFSTLEIQRTEQGDSAMYLCASSQQGATRTEAFFGQGTRLTVV.

The genes are TRBV5-1 and TRBJ2-2, with unresolved D. Trimming left V 8 bases short and J 1 base short, with 9 bases between. There are 13 residues in the CDR3. The V gene's germline CDR1 is SGHRS and CDR2 YFSETQ. CDR3 sequence: CASRHQNTGELFF. CDR3 DNA: TGCGCCAGTCGACACCAGAACACCGGGGAGCTGTTTTTT. Combining the CDR3 with reference TRBV5-1 and TRBJ2-2 gives the whole variable domain KAGVTQTPRYLIKTRGQQVTLSCSPISGHRSVSWYQQTPGQGLQFLFEYFSETQRNKGNFPGRFSGRQFSNSRSEMNVSTLELGDSALYLCASRHQNTGELFFGEGSRLTVL.

In DNA form, the CDR3 reads TGTGCCAGCAGTTACGGTTTACAGGGAAATGGCTACACCTTC. It specifies CASSYGLQGNGYTF. The chain combines TRBV6-6 with TRBJ1-2; possible D gene TRBD1, 6 bases. CDR3 length: 14 residues. The germline CDR1 and CDR2 sequences are MNHNY and SVGAGI (reference sequence). Between the trimmed V and J ends, which lost 2 bases and 6 bases, there was a span of 13 bases.

The V gene is TRBV5-1, the J gene TRBJ1-1; D gene uncertain. Germline V gives CDR1 SGHRS, CDR2 YFSETQ. The CDR3 runs 15 residues. Trimming cost V 10 bases and J 1 base, with 20 bases left between them. The CDR3 region is CASSFGPLGNTEAFF. The DNA for the CDR3 is TGCGCCTCCAGCTTCGGTCCCCTTGGGAACACTGAAGCTTTCTTT. Full variable domain (outside the CDR3, taken from reference TRBV5-1 and TRBJ1-1): KAGVTQTPRYLIKTRGQQVTLSCSPISGHRSVSWYQQTPGQGLQFLFEYFSETQRNKGNFPGRFSGRQFSNSRSEMNVSTLELGDSALYLCASSFGPLGNTEAFFGQGTRLTVV.

The chain combines TRBV19 with TRBJ1-3; 7 bases are a match to TRBD1. The CDR3 loop spans 13 amino acids. V shed 11 bases and J 5 bases; nucleotides not matched to a gene: 9. The germline V gene has CDR1 LNHDA and CDR2 SQIVND (reference sequence). As DNA, the CDR3 is TGTGCCGGCCTTGACAGGGAAAGAAACACCATATATTTT. Translation: CAGLDRERNTIYF.

V and J are TRBV5-4 and TRBJ1-2; TRBD1 matches at 7 bases. This CDR3 is built from 13 residues. The ends lost 5 bases at V and 6 bases at J; junction bases unmatched: 7. Germline V gives CDR1 SGHNT, CDR2 YYREEE (reference sequence). The CDR3 nucleotides read TGTGCCAGCAGTTCACAGGGGCGCGATGGCTACACCTTC. Translating gives CASSSQGRDGYTF.

The CDR3 nucleotides read TGCGCCAGCAGCCGCGGGGACAGGGGAGAAAAACTGTTTTTT. Its protein is CASSRGDRGEKLFF. J is TRBJ1-4 and V is TRBV4-1; 10 bases match TRBD1. This CDR3 contains 14 residues. Per the germline V gene, CDR1 is MGHRA and CDR2 is YSYEKL. Unmatched junction bases numbered 4, after V lost 4 bases and J lost 8 bases.